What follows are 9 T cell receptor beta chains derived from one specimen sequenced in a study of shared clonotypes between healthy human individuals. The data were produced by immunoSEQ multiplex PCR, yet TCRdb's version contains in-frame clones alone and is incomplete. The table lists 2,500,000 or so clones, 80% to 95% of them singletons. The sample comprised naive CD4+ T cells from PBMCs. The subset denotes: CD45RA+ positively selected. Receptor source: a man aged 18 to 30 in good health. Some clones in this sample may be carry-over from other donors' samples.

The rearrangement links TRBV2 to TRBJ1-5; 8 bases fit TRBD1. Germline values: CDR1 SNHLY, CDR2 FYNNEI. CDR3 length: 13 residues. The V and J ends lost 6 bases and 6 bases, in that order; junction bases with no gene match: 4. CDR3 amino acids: CASSATGVQPQHF. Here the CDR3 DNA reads TGTGCCAGCAGCGCGACAGGGGTTCAGCCCCAGCATTTT.

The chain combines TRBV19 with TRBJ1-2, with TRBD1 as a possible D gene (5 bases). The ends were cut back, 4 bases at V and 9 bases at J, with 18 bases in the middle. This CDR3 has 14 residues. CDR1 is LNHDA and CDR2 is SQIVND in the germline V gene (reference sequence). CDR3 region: CASSTTGRPESYTF. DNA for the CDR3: TGTGCCAGTAGTACCACGGGACGGCCCGAGAGCTACACCTTC.

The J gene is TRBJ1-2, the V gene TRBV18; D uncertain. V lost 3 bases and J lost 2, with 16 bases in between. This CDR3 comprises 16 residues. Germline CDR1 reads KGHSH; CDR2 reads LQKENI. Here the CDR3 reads CASSPDPGRGNYGYTF. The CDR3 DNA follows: TGTGCCAGCTCACCCGATCCAGGCCGGGGAAACTATGGCTACACCTTC.

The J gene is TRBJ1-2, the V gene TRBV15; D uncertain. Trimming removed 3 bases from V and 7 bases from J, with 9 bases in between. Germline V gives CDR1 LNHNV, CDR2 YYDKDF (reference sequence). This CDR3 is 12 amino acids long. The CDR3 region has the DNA TGTGCCACCAGCAGTGTCTGGGGTGGCTACACCTTC. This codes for CATSSVWGGYTF.

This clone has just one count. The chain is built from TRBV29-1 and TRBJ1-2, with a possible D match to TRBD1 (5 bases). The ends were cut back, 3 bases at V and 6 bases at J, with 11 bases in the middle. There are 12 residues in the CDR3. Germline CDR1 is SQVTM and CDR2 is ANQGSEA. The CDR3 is CSVEGEMHGYTF. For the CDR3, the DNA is TGCAGCGTTGAGGGGGAGATGCATGGCTACACCTTC.

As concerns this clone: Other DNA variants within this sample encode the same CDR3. The CDR3 here is CASSLRQGGVNTEAFF. CDR3 nucleotide sequence: TGCGCCAGCAGCTTAAGACAGGGAGGGGTGAACACTGAAGCTTTCTTT. This chain joins TRBV5-1 and TRBJ1-1, with 7 bases lining up with TRBD1. The CDR3 sequence is 16 residues long. Germline V gene lookup returns CDR1 SGHRS and CDR2 YFSETQ. Trimming cost V 2 bases and J 0 bases; bases outside gene matches: 7.

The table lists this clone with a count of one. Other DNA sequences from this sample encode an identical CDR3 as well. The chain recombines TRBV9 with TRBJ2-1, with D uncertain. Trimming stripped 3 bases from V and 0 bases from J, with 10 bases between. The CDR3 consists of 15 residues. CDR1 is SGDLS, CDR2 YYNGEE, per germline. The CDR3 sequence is CASSAGPGSYNEQFF. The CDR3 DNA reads TGTGCCAGCAGCGCTGGGCCTGGCTCCTACAATGAGCAGTTCTTC.

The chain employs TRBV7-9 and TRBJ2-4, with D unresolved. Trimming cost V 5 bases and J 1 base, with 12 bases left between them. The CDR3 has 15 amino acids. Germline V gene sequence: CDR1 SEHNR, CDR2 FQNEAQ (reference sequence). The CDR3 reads CASSEDGLAKNIQYF. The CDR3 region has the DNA TGTGCCAGCAGCGAAGACGGGTTGGCCAAAAACATTCAGTACTTC.

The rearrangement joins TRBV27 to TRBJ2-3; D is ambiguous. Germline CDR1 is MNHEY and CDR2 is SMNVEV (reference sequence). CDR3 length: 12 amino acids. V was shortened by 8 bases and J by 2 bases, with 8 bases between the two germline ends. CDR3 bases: TGTGCCAGCGGGTCTGTCACAGATACGCAGTATTTT. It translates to CASGSVTDTQYF.